This T cell receptor beta chain was sequenced in a study of T cells after yellow fever vaccination. The CDR3 has 16 residues. CDR1 and CDR2 from the germline V gene are SGDLS and YYNGEE. Trimming left V 3 bases short and J 6 bases short, with 18 bases between. TCRdb fed the 5' RACE reads into MiXCR, producing one record per CDR3 protein. The sample includes 95,000 to 100,000 distinct CDR3 sequences, approximately 5.5% of them seen just once. V is TRBV9 and J is TRBJ2-2, with D possibly TRBD2 on 5 matching bases. The clonotype was recovered from a man aged 18 to 30 who received the YFV17D yellow fever vaccine. The sequencing used CD8+ T cells sorted from PBMCs, collected 10 days after the yellow fever booster vaccination. CDR3 in amino acids: CASSDPRGSRSGELFF. The CDR3 DNA reads as TGTGCCAGCAGCGACCCCCGGGGATCCCGTTCCGGGGAGCTGTTTTTT.